The text below deals with one TCR beta chain. This CDR3 has 15 residues. V lost 4 bases, J lost 4 bases, and 13 bases lay in between. Germline V gene lookup returns CDR1 MGHDK and CDR2 SYGVNS. The sample originates from a study of blood T cell repertoires in COVID-19. For the study at large: The United States, Italy and Spain supplied acute and convalescent COVID-19 samples.

A Seattle source enrolled patients during active infection and followed them longitudinally. In the original workflow: From reference gene primer amplification, estimates of nucleated cell counts were derived. TCRdb's table, derived via immunoSEQ multiplex PCR, lists solely in-frame clones and lacks some. The DNA was the basis for D and trimming; V, J and clone size are from that table. The repertoire holds nearly 300,000 clones, roughly 84% seen once, with roughly 1.5% in the top ten. The origin of this receptor is a human donor with COVID-19, enrolled during active disease. The donor label of this sample is uncertain. Material: peripheral blood. The genes are TRBV25-1 and TRBJ2-2, with a tentative D call TRBD2 (5 bases). Written as DNA, the CDR3 is TGTGCCAGCAGTGCGGGGAAGGTGGGCACCGGGGAGCTGTTTTTT. Protein product: CASSAGKVGTGELFF.